This T cell receptor beta chain is drawn from a study of CD8 T cells in ankylosing spondylitis. V was cut by 4 bases and J by 7 bases, with 29 bases left in between. CDR3 length: 18 amino acids. Germline-derived CDR1 and CDR2 are SGHAT and FQNNGV. TCRdb passed the 5' RACE reads through MiXCR, listing each CDR3 protein once. The table shows 100,000 to 150,000 distinct CDR3 sequences, with about an eighth occurring only once. This clonotype was seen many times. No antigen is known for it. Broader study findings: Characteristic, it appeared, of ankylosing spondylitis blood was a TCR beta motif of eight highly homologous variants. Past studies reported some motif variants in reactive arthritis synovial fluid and blood. Significantly higher representation of disease-linked clones was reported for matched ankylosing spondylitis synovial fluid.

V gene TRBV11-2 combines with J gene TRBJ2-7; possibly TRBD2 for D (6 bases). The sequenced material came from blood, either unsorted or a sorted T cell fraction (not recorded which). The clonotype was recovered from a female donor with ankylosing spondylitis or in good health (not recorded which). CDR3 sequence reads: CASSSKRQRLVQDMEQYF. CDR3 nucleotide sequence: TGTGCCAGCAGCTCCAAACGACAGAGACTAGTTCAGGACATGGAGCAGTACTTC.